This T cell receptor beta chain was captured in a study of blood T cell repertoires in COVID-19. Study background: Spain, Italy and the United States supplied samples that represented acute and convalescent COVID-19. Sources were T cells, B-cell-depleted T cells, or PBMCs; the material itself was cDNA or gDNA.

V was trimmed by 4 bases and J by 4 bases, leaving 15 bases between them. The V gene's germline CDR1 is SGHRS and CDR2 YFSETQ. The CDR3 is made up of 15 amino acids. Sequencing used immunoSEQ multiplex PCR; TCRdb keeps in-frame clones, though not all of them. The sample has roughly 250,000 clones, about 85% seen once. The chain recombines TRBV5-1 with TRBJ2-1; D is perhaps TRBD2 (6 bases). The TCR originated in a man in his sixties who had recovered from COVID-19. Source material: peripheral blood. In DNA, the CDR3 is TGCGCCAGCAGCAGAGATGGAGGGCCATACAATGAGCAGTTCTTC. Translated: CASSRDGGPYNEQFF.